This entry features one TCR beta chain sequence. V shed 4 bases and J shed 2 bases, with 16 bases lying between them. CDR1 is SGHRS and CDR2 is YFSETQ in the germline V gene. This CDR3 has 16 amino acids. The data originate from a study of control samples from healthy donors and cancer patients. Data came from immunoSEQ multiplex PCR; TCRdb stores just in-frame clones and leaves some out. Among approximately 150,000 clones listed, about 91% were seen once. This TCR was sampled from a man under 40 in good health. The J gene is TRBJ1-5, the V gene TRBV5-1; D is perhaps TRBD1 (6 bases). Input material: blood. The CDR3 reads CASSPSGAMGNQPQHF. As DNA, the CDR3 is TGCGCCAGCAGCCCATCAGGGGCCATGGGCAATCAGCCCCAGCATTTT. The complete variable domain, with remaining parts taken from reference TRBV5-1 and TRBJ1-5, reads KAGVTQTPRYLIKTRGQQVTLSCSPISGHRSVSWYQQTPGQGLQFLFEYFSETQRNKGNFPGRFSGRQFSNSRSEMNVSTLELGDSALYLCASSPSGAMGNQPQHFGDGTRLSIL.